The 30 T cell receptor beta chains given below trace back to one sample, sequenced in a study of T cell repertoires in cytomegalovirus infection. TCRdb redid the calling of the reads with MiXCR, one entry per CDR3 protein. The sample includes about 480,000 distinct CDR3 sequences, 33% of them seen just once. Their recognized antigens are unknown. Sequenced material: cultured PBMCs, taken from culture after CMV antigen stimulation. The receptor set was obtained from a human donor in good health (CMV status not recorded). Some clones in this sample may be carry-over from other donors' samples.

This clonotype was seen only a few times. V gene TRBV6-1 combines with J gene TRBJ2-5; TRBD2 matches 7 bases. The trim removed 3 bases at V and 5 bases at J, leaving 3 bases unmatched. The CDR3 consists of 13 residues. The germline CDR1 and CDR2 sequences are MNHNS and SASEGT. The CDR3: CASSDGTTETQYF. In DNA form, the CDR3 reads TGTGCCAGCAGTGATGGGACTACCGAGACCCAGTACTTC.

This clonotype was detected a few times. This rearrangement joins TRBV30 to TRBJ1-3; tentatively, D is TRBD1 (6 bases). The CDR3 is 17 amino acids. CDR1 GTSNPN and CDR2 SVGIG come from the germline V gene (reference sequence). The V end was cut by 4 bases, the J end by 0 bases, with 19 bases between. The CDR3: CAWMRPGQSFSGNTIYF. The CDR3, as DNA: TGTGCCTGGATGCGTCCGGGACAATCTTTCTCTGGAAACACCATATATTTT.

CDR3: CASMNSDLAKLFF. For the CDR3, the DNA is TGTGCCAGCATGAACTCCGACCTTGCAAAACTGTTTTTT. The rearrangement joins TRBV28 to TRBJ1-4; no clear D gene. Germline V gene sequence: CDR1 MDHEN, CDR2 SYDVKM. V lost 7 bases to trimming and J lost 10 bases, with 16 bases between them. The CDR3 consists of 13 residues.

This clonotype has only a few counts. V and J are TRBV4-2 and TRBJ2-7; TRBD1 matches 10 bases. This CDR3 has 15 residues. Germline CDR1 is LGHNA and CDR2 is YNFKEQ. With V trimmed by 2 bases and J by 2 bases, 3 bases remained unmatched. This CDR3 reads CASSQPGTGAYEQYF. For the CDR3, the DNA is TGTGCCAGCAGCCAACCCGGGACAGGGGCCTACGAGCAGTACTTC.

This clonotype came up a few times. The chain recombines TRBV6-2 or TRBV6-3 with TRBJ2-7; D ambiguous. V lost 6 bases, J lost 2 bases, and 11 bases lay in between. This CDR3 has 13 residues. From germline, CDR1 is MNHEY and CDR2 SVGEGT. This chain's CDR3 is CASSQRQAYEQYF. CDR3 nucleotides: TGTGCCAGCAGCCAGAGGCAGGCCTACGAGCAGTACTTC.

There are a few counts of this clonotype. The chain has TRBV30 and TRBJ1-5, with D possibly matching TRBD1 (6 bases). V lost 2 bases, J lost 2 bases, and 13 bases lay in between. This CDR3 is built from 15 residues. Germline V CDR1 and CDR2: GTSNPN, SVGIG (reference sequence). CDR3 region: CAWSPTRTGNQPQHF. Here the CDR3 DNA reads TGTGCCTGGAGTCCGACCCGGACAGGCAATCAGCCCCAGCATTTT. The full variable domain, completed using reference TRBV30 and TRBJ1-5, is SQTIHQWPATLVQPVGSPLSLECTVEGTSNPNLYWYRQAAGRGLQLLFYSVGIGQISSEVPQNLSASRPQDRQFILSSKKLLLSDSGFYLCAWSPTRTGNQPQHFGDGTRLSIL.

CDR3 DNA: TGTGCCAGCAGTGAAAGGGGGCGATCCTACAATGAGCAGTTCTTC. This gives the protein CASSERGRSYNEQFF. This chain joins TRBV2 and TRBJ2-1; 7 positions agree with TRBD1. Germline V lookup: CDR1 SNHLY, CDR2 FYNNEI. After removal of 2 bases from V and 1 base from J, the junction contained 2 bases not matched to a gene. There are 15 residues in the CDR3.

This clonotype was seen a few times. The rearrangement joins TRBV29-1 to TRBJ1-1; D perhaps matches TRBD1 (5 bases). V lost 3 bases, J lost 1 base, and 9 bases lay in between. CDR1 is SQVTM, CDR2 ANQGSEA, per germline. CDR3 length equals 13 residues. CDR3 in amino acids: CSVDPDRNTEAFF. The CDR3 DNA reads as TGCAGCGTTGACCCCGACAGGAACACTGAAGCTTTCTTT.

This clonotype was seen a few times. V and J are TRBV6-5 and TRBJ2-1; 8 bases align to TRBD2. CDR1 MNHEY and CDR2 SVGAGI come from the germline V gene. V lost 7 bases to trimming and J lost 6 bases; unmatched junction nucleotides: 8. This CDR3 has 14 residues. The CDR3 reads CASIGTGGGNEQFF. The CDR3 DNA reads TGTGCCAGCATCGGTACGGGGGGGGGCAATGAGCAGTTCTTC.

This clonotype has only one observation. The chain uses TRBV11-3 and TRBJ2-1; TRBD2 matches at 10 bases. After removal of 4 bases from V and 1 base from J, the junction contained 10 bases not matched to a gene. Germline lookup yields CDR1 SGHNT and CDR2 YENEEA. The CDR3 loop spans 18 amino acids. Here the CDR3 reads CASSSRAGGPLSYNEQFF. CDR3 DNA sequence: TGTGCCAGCAGCTCCCGAGCGGGAGGGCCTTTATCCTACAATGAGCAGTTCTTC.

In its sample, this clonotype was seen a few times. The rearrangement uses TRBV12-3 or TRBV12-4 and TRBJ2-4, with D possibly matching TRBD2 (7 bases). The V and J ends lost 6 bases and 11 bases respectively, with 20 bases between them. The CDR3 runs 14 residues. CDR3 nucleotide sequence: TGTGCCAGCAGCCCCGGGGGGCAGGCGATAGTTCAGTACTTC. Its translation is CASSPGGQAIVQYF.

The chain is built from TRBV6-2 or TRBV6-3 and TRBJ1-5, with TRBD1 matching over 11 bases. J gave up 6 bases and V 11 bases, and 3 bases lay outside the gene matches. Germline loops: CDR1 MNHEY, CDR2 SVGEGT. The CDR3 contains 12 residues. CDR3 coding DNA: TGTGCCGGGGGGACAGGGGGTCAGCCCCAGCATTTT. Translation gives CAGGTGGQPQHF.

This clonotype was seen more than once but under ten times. For the CDR3, the DNA is TGTGCCAGCAGCCAAGATCGAGGGATGTGGGCAGATACGCAGTATTTT. Protein product: CASSQDRGMWADTQYF. The rearrangement uses TRBV3-1 and TRBJ2-3; weak D call: TRBD2 (5 bases). Germline V gene data show CDR1 as LGHDT and CDR2 as YNNKEL (reference sequence). This CDR3 is built from 16 residues. V lost 0 bases to trimming and J lost 4 bases, with 14 bases between them.

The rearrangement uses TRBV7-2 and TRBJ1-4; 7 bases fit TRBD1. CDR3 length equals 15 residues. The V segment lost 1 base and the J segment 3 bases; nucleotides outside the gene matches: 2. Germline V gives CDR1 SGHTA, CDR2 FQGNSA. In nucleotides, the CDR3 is TGTGCCAGCAGCTTAGAGACAGGGCCTAATGAAAAACTGTTTTTT. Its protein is CASSLETGPNEKLFF.

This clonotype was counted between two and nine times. The CDR3 protein is CASSLEGDRGDAFF. CDR3 DNA: TGTGCCAGCAGCTTAGAGGGGGACAGGGGGGACGCTTTCTTT. The chain links TRBV7-8 to TRBJ1-1; 11 nucleotides line up with TRBD1. Germline CDR1 and CDR2: SGHVS and FQNEAQ. There are 14 residues in the CDR3. V was pared by 1 base and J by 11 bases, with 6 bases of the junction left unmatched.

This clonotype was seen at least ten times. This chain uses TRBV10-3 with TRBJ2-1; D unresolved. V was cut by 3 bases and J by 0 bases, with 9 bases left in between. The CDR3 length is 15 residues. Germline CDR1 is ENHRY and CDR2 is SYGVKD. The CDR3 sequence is CAISDPRSSYNEQFF. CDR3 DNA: TGTGCCATCAGTGATCCGCGGAGCTCCTACAATGAGCAGTTCTTC.

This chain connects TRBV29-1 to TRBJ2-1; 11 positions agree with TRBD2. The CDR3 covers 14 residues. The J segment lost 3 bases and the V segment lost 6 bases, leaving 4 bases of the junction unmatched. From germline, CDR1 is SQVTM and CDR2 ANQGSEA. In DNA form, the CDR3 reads TGCAGCGTGGGACTAGCGGAACTCTACAATGAGCAGTTCTTC. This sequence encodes CSVGLAELYNEQFF.

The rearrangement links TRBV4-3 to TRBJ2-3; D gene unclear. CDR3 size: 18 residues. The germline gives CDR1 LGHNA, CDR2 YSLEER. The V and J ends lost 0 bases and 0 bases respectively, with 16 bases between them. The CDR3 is CASSQEFGLGGSTDTQYF. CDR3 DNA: TGCGCCAGCAGCCAAGAGTTCGGGCTGGGCGGCAGCACAGATACGCAGTATTTT.

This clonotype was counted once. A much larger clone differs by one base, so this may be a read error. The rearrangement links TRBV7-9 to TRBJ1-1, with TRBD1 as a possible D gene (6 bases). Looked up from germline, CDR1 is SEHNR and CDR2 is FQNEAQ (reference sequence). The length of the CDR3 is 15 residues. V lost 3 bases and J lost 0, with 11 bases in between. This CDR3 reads CASSFVTGLNTEAFF. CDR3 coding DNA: TGTGCCAGCAGCTTTGTAACAGGGTTGAACACTGAAGCTTTCTTT.

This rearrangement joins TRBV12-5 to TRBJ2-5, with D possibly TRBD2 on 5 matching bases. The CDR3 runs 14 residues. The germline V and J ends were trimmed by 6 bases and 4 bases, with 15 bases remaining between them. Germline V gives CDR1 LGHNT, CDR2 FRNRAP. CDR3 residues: CASGGGGPSETQYF. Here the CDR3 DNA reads TGTGCTAGTGGAGGAGGAGGCCCCTCAGAGACCCAGTACTTC.

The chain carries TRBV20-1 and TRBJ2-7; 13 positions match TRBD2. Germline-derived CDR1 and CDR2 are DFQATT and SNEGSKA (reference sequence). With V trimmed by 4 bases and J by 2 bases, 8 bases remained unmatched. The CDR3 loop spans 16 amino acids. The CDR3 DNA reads TGCAGTGCTACGGTACCTGGGACTAGCGGGACCTACGAGCAGTACTTC. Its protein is CSATVPGTSGTYEQYF.

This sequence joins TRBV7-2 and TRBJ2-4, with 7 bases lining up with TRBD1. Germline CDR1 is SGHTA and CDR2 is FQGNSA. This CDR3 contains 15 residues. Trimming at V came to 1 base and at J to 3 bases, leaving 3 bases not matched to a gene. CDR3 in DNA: TGTGCCAGCAGCTTAGGAGGGACAGTCAAAAACATTCAGTACTTC. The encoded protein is CASSLGGTVKNIQYF. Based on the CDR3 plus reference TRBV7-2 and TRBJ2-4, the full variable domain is GAGVSQSPSNKVTEKGKDVELRCDPISGHTALYWYRQSLGQGLEFLIYFQGNSAPDKSGLPSDRFSAERTGGSVSTLTIQRTQQEDSAVYLCASSLGGTVKNIQYFGAGTRLSVL.

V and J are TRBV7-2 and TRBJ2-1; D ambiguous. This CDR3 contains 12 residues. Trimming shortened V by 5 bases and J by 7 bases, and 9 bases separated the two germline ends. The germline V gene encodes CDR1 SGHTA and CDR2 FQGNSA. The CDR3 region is CASSHPKNEQFF. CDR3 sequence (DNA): TGTGCCAGCAGCCACCCTAAAAATGAGCAGTTCTTC.

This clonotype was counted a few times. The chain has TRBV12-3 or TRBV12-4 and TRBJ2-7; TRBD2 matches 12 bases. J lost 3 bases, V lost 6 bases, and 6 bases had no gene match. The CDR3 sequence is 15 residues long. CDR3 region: CASSQGLAGFYEQYV. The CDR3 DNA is TGTGCCAGCAGCCAGGGACTAGCGGGCTTCTACGAGCAGTACGTC.

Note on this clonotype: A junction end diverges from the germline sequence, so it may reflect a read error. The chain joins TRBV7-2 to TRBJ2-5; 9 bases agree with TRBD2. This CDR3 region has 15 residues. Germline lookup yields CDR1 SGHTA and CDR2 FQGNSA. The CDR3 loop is CASSPRTSEQETHYF. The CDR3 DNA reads TGTGCCAGCTCTCCCCGGACTAGCGAGCAAGAGACCCATTACTTC.

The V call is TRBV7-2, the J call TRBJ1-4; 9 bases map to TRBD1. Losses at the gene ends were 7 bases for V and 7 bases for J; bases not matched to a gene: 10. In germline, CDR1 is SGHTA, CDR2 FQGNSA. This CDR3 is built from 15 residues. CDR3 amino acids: CASNTQQGAGEKLFF. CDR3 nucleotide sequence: TGTGCCAGCAATACCCAACAGGGGGCAGGTGAAAAACTGTTTTTT.

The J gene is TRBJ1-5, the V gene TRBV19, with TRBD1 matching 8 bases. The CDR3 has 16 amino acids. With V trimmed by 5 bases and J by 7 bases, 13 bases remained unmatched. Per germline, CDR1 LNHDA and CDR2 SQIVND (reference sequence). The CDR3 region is CASSGGRGQEAQPQHF. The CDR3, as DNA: TGTGCCAGTAGTGGAGGCAGGGGACAGGAGGCCCAGCCCCAGCATTTT.

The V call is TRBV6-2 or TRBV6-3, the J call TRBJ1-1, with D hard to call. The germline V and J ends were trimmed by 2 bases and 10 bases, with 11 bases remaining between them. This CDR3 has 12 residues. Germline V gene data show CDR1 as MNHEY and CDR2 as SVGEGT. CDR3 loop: CASSYRGNVAFF. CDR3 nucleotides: TGTGCCAGCAGTTACCGAGGGAACGTAGCTTTCTTT.

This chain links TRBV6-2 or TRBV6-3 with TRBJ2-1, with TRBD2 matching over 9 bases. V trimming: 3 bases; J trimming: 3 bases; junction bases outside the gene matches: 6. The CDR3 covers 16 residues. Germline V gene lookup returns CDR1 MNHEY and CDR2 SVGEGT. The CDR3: CASSYGGSGSYNEQFF. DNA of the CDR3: TGTGCCAGCAGTTATGGGGGTAGCGGGAGCTACAATGAGCAGTTCTTC.

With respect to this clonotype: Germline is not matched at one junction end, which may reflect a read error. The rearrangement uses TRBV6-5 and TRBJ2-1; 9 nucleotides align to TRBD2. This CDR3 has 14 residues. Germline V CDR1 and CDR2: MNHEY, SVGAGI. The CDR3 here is CASRYGTSRGEQFF. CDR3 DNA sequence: TGTGCCAGCCGTTACGGGACTAGCCGGGGTGAGCAGTTCTTC.